This T cell receptor (beta chain) comes out of a study of CD8 T cells in Susac syndrome. Sequencing of TCR beta was performed on blood CD8+ and CD4+ T cells. TEMRA cells were enriched by FACS, and CD4+ and CD8+ T cells were negatively isolated. With random hexamers, roughly 0.5 to 1 ug RNA was reverse transcribed. An immunoSEQ multiplex PCR generated amplified TCR beta CDR3 products spanning 54 Vbeta and 13 Jbeta. Each CDR3 protein gets one entry after TCRdb re-called the immunoSEQ multiplex PCR reads with MiXCR. The sample contains about 400,000 distinct CDR3 sequences, more than 80% of which appear only once. Losses at the gene ends were 6 bases for V and 8 bases for J; bases not matched to a gene: 8. The germline CDR1 and CDR2 sequences are MNHEY and SMNVEV (reference sequence). This CDR3 is 14 amino acids long.

The sample comprised CD8+ T cells from PBMCs. This TCR came from a human donor with multiple sclerosis. The rearrangement joins TRBV27 to TRBJ1-2; 11 bases map to TRBD1. The CDR3 protein is CASSDGQGARGYTF. The CDR3 nucleotides are TGTGCCAGCAGCGACGGACAGGGGGCGCGGGGCTACACCTTC.